Below, 5 T cell receptor beta chains from the same sample are listed, as sequenced in a study of T cell responses to AZD1222 COVID-19 vaccine. Repertoires were generated with immunoSEQ multiplex PCR, while TCRdb's copy carries only in-frame clones and drops some. The sample includes around 140,000 clones, roughly nine tenths of them seen just once. The source was peripheral blood, collected 28 days after the second AZD1222 dose. These receptors were obtained from an adult who received the AZD1222 COVID-19 vaccine.

The chain uses TRBV2 and TRBJ2-7; D possibly corresponds to TRBD2 (5 bases). Deletions cut 4 bases from V and 0 bases from J, with 13 bases between. Germline-derived CDR1 and CDR2 are SNHLY and FYNNEI. The CDR3 is 15 residues long. The CDR3 loop reads CASSVMAAGSYEQYF. The DNA of the CDR3 is TGTGCCAGCAGTGTCATGGCCGCGGGCTCCTACGAGCAGTACTTC. Based on the CDR3 plus reference TRBV2 and TRBJ2-7, the full variable domain is EPEVTQTPSHQVTQMGQEVILRCVPISNHLYFYWYRQILGQKVEFLVSFYNNEISEKSEIFDDQFSVERPDGSNFTLKIRSTKLEDSAMYFCASSVMAAGSYEQYFGPGTRLTVT.

This chain joins TRBV7-2 and TRBJ2-3; D is unclear. The CDR3 is made up of 14 amino acids. The germline V and J ends were trimmed by 2 bases and 4 bases, with 10 bases remaining between them. Germline V gene lookup returns CDR1 SGHTA and CDR2 FQGNSA. The CDR3 is CASSLIRQADTQYF. In nucleotides, the CDR3 is TGTGCCAGCAGCTTAATCAGGCAGGCAGATACGCAGTATTTT.

The V and J genes are TRBV10-3 and TRBJ1-2, with D maybe TRBD1 (6 bases). The CDR3 is made up of 12 amino acids. Germline V gives CDR1 ENHRY, CDR2 SYGVKD. The ends were cut back, 3 bases at V and 13 bases at J, with 15 bases in the middle. The CDR3 coding sequence is TGTGCCATCAGTGAATACAGGGAGCTTTTCACCTTC. It yields the protein CAISEYRELFTF.

The chain has TRBV2 and TRBJ1-2, with D perhaps matching TRBD1 (5 bases). Germline-derived CDR1 and CDR2 are SNHLY and FYNNEI. The CDR3 is made up of 14 amino acids. V shed 4 bases and J shed 7 bases, with 16 bases lying between them. CDR3 DNA sequence: TGTGCCAGCAGTGGGGACGGACTGTATGCTGGCTACACCTTC. It translates to CASSGDGLYAGYTF.

This clone was counted only a few times. The gene calls are TRBV19 and TRBJ2-1; D could derive from TRBD1 or TRBD2 (5 bases each). Between the trimmed V and J ends, which lost 3 bases and 4 bases, there was a span of 13 bases. Germline CDR1 reads LNHDA; CDR2 reads SQIVND (reference sequence). CDR3 size: 15 residues. The CDR3 spells CASSIPGLSYNEQFF. The CDR3 bases are TGTGCCAGTAGTATCCCGGGGCTGTCTTACAATGAGCAGTTCTTC.